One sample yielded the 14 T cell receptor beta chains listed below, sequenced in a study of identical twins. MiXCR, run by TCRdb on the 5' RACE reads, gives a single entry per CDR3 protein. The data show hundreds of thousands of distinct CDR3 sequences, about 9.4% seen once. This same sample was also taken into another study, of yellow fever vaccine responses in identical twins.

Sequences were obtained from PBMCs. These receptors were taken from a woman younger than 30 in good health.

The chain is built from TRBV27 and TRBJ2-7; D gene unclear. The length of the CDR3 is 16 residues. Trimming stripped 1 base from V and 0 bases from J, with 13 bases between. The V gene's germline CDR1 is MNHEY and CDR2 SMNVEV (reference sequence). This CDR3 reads CASSLYLGSSSYEQYF. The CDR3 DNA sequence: TGTGCCAGCAGTTTATATTTGGGGTCTAGCTCCTACGAGCAGTACTTC.

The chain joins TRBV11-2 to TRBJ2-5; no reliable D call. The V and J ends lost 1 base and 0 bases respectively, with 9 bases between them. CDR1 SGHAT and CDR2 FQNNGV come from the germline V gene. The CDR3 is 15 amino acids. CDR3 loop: CASSLALGNQETQYF. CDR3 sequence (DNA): TGTGCCAGCAGCTTAGCTCTGGGAAACCAAGAGACCCAGTACTTC. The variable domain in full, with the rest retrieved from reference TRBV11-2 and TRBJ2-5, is EAGVAQSPRYKIIEKRQSVAFWCNPISGHATLYWYQQILGQGPKLLIQFQNNGVVDDSQLPKDRFSAERLKGVDSTLKIQPAKLEDSAVYLCASSLALGNQETQYFGPGTRLLVL.

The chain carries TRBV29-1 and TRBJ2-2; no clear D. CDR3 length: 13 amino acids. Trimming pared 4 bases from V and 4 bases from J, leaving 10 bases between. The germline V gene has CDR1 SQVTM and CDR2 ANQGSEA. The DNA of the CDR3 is TGCAGCGTTGTGAGCTTACTCACCGGGGAGCTGTTTTTT. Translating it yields CSVVSLLTGELFF.

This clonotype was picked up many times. CDR3: CASSTDGPRYTQYF. In DNA, the CDR3 is TGTGCCAGCAGCACAGACGGTCCTAGGTATACGCAGTATTTT. The chain carries TRBV6-2 or TRBV6-3 and TRBJ2-3; no definite D call. V was cut by 6 bases and J by 7 bases, with 17 bases left in between. Looked up from germline, CDR1 is MNHEY and CDR2 is SVGEGT. The CDR3 sequence is 14 residues long.

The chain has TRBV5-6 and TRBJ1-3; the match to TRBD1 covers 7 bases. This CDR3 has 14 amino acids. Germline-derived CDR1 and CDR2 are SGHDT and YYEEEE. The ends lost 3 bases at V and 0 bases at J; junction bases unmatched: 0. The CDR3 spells CASSWDSSGNTIYF. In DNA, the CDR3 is TGTGCCAGCAGCTGGGACAGCTCTGGAAACACCATATATTTT.

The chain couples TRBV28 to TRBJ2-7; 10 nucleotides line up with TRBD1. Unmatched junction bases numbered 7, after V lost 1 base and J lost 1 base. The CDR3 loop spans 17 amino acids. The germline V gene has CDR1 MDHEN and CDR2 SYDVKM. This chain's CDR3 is CASSLYLGTGVSYEQYF. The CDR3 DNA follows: TGTGCCAGCAGTTTATATCTCGGGACAGGGGTGTCCTACGAGCAGTACTTC.

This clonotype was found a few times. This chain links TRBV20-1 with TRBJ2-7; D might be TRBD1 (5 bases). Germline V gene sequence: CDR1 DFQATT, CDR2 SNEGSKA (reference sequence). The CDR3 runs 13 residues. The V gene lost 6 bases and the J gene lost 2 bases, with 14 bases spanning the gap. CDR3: CSATRVTAYEQYF. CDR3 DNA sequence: TGCAGTGCAACCAGGGTCACTGCCTACGAGCAGTACTTC.

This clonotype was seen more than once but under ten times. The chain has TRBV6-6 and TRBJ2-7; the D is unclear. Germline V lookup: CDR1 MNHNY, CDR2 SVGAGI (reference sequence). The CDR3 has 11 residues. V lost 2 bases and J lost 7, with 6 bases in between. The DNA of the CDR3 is TGTGCCAGCAGTTACCGACAAGAGCAGTACTTC. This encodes CASSYRQEQYF.

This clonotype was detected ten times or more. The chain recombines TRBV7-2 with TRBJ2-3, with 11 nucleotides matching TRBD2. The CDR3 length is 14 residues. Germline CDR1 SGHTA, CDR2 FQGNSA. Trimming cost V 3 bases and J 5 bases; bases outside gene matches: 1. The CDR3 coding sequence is TGTGCCAGCAGCTTTAGCGGGAGGGTAGATACGCAGTATTTT. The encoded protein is CASSFSGRVDTQYF.

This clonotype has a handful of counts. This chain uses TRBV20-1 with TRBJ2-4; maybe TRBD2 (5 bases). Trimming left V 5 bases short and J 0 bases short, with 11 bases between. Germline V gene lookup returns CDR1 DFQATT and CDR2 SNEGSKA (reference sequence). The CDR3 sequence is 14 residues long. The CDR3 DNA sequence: TGCAGTGCTTTCCCCGCGGGAGCCAAAAACATTCAGTACTTC. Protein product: CSAFPAGAKNIQYF.

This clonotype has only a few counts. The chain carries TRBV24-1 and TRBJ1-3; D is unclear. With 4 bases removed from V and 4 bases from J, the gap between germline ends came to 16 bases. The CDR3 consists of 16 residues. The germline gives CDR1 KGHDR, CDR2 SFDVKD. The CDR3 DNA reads TGTGCCACCAGTGACCCGTCGGGGTCGTCCGGAAACACCATATATTTT. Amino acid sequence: CATSDPSGSSGNTIYF.

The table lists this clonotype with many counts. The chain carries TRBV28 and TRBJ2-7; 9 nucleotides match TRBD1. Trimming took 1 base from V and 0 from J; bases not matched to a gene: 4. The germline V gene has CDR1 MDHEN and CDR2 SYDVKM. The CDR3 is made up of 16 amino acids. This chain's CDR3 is CASSLSGQGSSYEQYF. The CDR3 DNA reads TGTGCCAGCAGTTTATCGGGACAGGGAAGCTCCTACGAGCAGTACTTC.

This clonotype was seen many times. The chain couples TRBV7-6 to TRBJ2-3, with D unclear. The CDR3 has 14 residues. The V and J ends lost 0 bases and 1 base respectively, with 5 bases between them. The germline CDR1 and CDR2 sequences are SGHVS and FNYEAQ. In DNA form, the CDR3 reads TGTGCCAGCAGCTTAGCCCGACGCACAGATACGCAGTATTTT. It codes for CASSLARRTDTQYF. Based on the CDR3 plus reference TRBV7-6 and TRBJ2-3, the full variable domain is GAGVSQSPRYKVTKRGQDVALRCDPISGHVSLYWYRQALGQGPEFLTYFNYEAQQDKSGLPNDRFSAERPEGSISTLTIQRTEQRDSAMYRCASSLARRTDTQYFGPGTRLTVL.

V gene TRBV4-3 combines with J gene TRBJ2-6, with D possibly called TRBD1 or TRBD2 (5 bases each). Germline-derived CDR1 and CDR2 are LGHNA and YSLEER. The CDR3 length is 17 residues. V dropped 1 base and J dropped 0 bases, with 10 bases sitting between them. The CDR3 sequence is CASSQGDGISGANVLTF. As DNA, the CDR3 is TGCGCCAGCAGCCAAGGGGACGGGATCTCTGGGGCCAACGTCCTGACTTTC.